This passage covers 10 T cell receptor beta chains from one sample sequenced in a study of blood T cell repertoires in COVID-19. Sequencing used immunoSEQ multiplex PCR; TCRdb keeps in-frame clones, though not all of them. Altogether about 220,000 clones are present, 80% to 85% being singletons, with the ten largest covering approximately 2.9%. Sequenced: peripheral blood. Receptors were obtained from a woman younger than 45 who had recovered from COVID-19.

The chain combines TRBV2 with TRBJ1-2, with D maybe TRBD1 (6 bases). There are 12 residues in the CDR3. CDR1 and CDR2 from the germline V gene are SNHLY and FYNNEI. V gave up 8 bases and J gave up 4 bases, with 11 bases separating them. DNA for the CDR3: TGTGCCAGCGAGGGGGGGGGCTATGGCTACACCTTC. Its translation is CASEGGGYGYTF.

V usage is TRBV19 and J usage is TRBJ2-2; 10 nucleotides agree with TRBD1. The CDR3 totals 19 residues. V gave up 5 bases and J gave up 4 bases; unmatched junction bases: 16. The germline V gene encodes CDR1 LNHDA and CDR2 SQIVND (reference sequence). Written as DNA, the CDR3 is TGTGCCAGTAGTTCCCCCTCCGGGACAGGGGTTCGGGGCACCGGGGAGCTGTTTTTT. Translation gives CASSSPSGTGVRGTGELFF.

This clone was seen only once. The V call is TRBV6-5, the J call TRBJ2-7; tentatively, D is TRBD2 (6 bases). The germline V gene has CDR1 MNHEY and CDR2 SVGAGI. The CDR3 contains 14 residues. Trimming shortened V by 2 bases and J by 5 bases, and 13 bases separated the two germline ends. The CDR3 loop reads CASSYGLMDNEQYF. CDR3 coding DNA: TGTGCCAGCAGTTACGGACTAATGGATAACGAGCAGTACTTC.

The V and J genes are TRBV2 and TRBJ1-1; the match to TRBD1 covers 7 bases. The V segment lost 6 bases and the J segment 4 bases; nucleotides outside the gene matches: 5. The CDR3 has 13 amino acids. The germline CDR1 and CDR2 sequences are SNHLY and FYNNEI. The CDR3 bases are TGTGCCAGCAGAGACAGGGATGTCACTGAAGCTTTCTTT. Translating gives CASRDRDVTEAFF.

CDR3 in amino acids: CATSDRTSPKLKDTQYF. As DNA, the CDR3 is TGTGCCACCAGTGATCGGACTAGCCCGAAATTAAAAGATACGCAGTATTTT. The genes are TRBV24-1 and TRBJ2-3; 8 positions match TRBD2. V shed 3 bases, J shed 5 bases, and the junction held 12 bases outside the gene matches. From germline, CDR1 is KGHDR and CDR2 SFDVKD. The CDR3 contains 17 residues.

The V call is TRBV30, the J call TRBJ2-1, with 7 bases fitting TRBD2. The CDR3 contains 16 residues. Germline trimming cut 5 bases from V and 0 bases from J; bases unmatched to any gene: 10. Germline V gene lookup returns CDR1 GTSNPN and CDR2 SVGIG (reference sequence). This CDR3 is CAWLGGSSGSYNEQFF. CDR3 nucleotides: TGTGCCTGGTTGGGGGGGTCCAGCGGCTCCTACAATGAGCAGTTCTTC.

The chain links TRBV24-1 to TRBJ2-4, with 8 bases lining up with TRBD2. V dropped 5 bases and J dropped 0; count of bases not matched to a gene: 2. Germline values: CDR1 KGHDR, CDR2 SFDVKD. CDR3 length: 15 residues. The CDR3 sequence is CATSVREGAKNIQYF. CDR3 DNA: TGTGCCACCAGTGTCCGGGAGGGAGCCAAAAACATTCAGTACTTC.

The chain has TRBV6-4 and TRBJ2-4, with 8 bases identical to TRBD2. After removal of 0 bases from V and 8 bases from J, the junction contained 6 bases not matched to a gene. Germline CDR1 is MRHNA and CDR2 is SNTAGT. The CDR3 sequence is 15 residues long. CDR3 loop: CASSDSLAGYHIQYF. The CDR3 DNA sequence: TGTGCCAGCAGTGACTCGCTAGCGGGCTATCACATTCAGTACTTC.

V is TRBV12-5 and J is TRBJ2-1; no reliable D call. V lost 0 bases, J lost 4 bases, and 13 bases lay in between. There are 16 residues in the CDR3. Germline CDR1 and CDR2: LGHNT and FRNRAP. The CDR3 loop is CASGLVASRSYNEQFF. The DNA for the CDR3 is TGTGCTAGTGGTTTGGTAGCGAGTAGGAGTTACAATGAGCAGTTCTTC.

This chain links TRBV28 with TRBJ2-7; no firm D call. Between the trimmed V and J ends, which lost 9 bases and 0 bases, there was a span of 12 bases. The CDR3 spans 13 residues. Germline CDR1 MDHEN, CDR2 SYDVKM. As DNA, the CDR3 is TGTGCCAGTCGCCGGGTAGACTCCTACGAGCAGTACTTC. Translating gives CASRRVDSYEQYF.